These T cell receptor beta chains were read from a single sample in a study of CD8 T cells in ankylosing spondylitis. One entry per CDR3 protein results from TCRdb running MiXCR on the 5' RACE reads. The data contain about 220,000 distinct CDR3 sequences, around a quarter of them singletons. Sequencing was done on a sample of blood, either unsorted or a sorted T cell fraction (not recorded which). Source of these receptors: a male donor with ankylosing spondylitis or in good health (not recorded which). CDR3s include the opening cysteine and the closing phenylalanine or tryptophan. Fields, in order: V gene, D gene, clone size, J gene, CDR3 DNA, CDR3 protein. The D gene is left open where the match is weak. Size values are once, few and many counts, or a class for expanded clones, and some rows have none.

TRBV12-3/TRBV12-4	TRBD2	many	TRBJ2-3	TGTGCCAGCAGCCCTCAAGGGACTAGCGGGAGCACAGATACGCAGTATTTT	CASSPQGTSGSTDTQYF
TRBV6-5	-	-	TRBJ2-1	TGTGCCAGCAGTTACGCGTCTTGGGGAAATGAGCAGTTCTTC	CASSYASWGNEQFF
TRBV9	-	many	TRBJ2-1	TGTGCCAGCAGCGTAGCCGGCTGGGGATACAATGAGCAGTTCTTC	CASSVAGWGYNEQFF
TRBV12-3/TRBV12-4	-	many	TRBJ2-6	TGTGCCAGCAGGTCGACAGGTCGGGGGGCCAACGTCCTGACTTTC	CASRSTGRGANVLTF
TRBV20-1	-	few	TRBJ2-7	TGCAGTGCTAGCCCTAGACAGGCAGCCTACGAGCAGTACTTC	CSASPRQAAYEQYF
TRBV29-1	TRBD1	-	TRBJ2-7	TGCAGCGTAGCAATGACAGGGGGCTACGAGCAGTACTTC	CSVAMTGGYEQYF
TRBV20-1	TRBD2	many	TRBJ2-7	TGCAGTGCCGGACTAGCGGGGTTTAGCGAGCAGTACTTC	CSAGLAGFSEQYF
TRBV6-6	-	-	TRBJ1-5	TGTGCCAGCAGTTACGGGACGAATCAGCCCCAGCATTTT	CASSYGTNQPQHF
TRBV6-1	-	few	TRBJ1-2	TGTGCCAGCACCGGGACGCCGGTCTATGGCTACACCTTC	CASTGTPVYGYTF
TRBV5-4	TRBD2	-	TRBJ2-1	TGTGCCAGCAGCTTCAACCGGGGGGGAAATGAGCAGTTCTTC	CASSFNRGGNEQFF
TRBV12-3/TRBV12-4	-	many	TRBJ1-6	TGTGCCAGCAGAAAGACAGTGAACTCCTATAATTCACCCCTCCACTTT	CASRKTVNSYNSPLHF
TRBV5-6	-	few	TRBJ1-5	TGTGCCAGCAGCCGACAGAGCAATCAGCCCCAGCATTTT	CASSRQSNQPQHF
TRBV4-3	-	-	TRBJ2-7	TGCGCCAGCAGCCAACGCGAGTACGACTACGAGCAGTACTTC	CASSQREYDYEQYF
TRBV5-1	-	many	TRBJ1-2	TGCGCCAGCAGCTTGGAATTTGGGGGGCCCGGTGGCTACACCTTC	CASSLEFGGPGGYTF
TRBV4-2	-	few	TRBJ2-3	TGTGCCAGCAGCCAAATGCGTTCGGATACGCAGTATTTT	CASSQMRSDTQYF
TRBV20-1	TRBD1	few	TRBJ1-5	TGCAGTGCTCCAGTACAGGGGGCCGGCAATCAGCCCCAGCATTTT	CSAPVQGAGNQPQHF
TRBV20-1	-	-	TRBJ2-5	TGCAGTGCTATAGAGACACAGCAAGAGACCCAGTACTTC	CSAIETQQETQYF
TRBV6-5	-	-	TRBJ1-1	TGTGCCAGCAGTTACTCTCTGAACACTGAAGCTTTCTTT	CASSYSLNTEAFF
TRBV12-3/TRBV12-4	TRBD2	-	TRBJ2-3	TGTGCCAGCAGTTTTCGGACTAGCGGAGATACGCAGTATTTT	CASSFRTSGDTQYF
TRBV20-1	TRBD2	-	TRBJ2-7	TGCAGTGCTAGAGATCTAGCGGGAGTAGAAGAGCAGTACTTC	CSARDLAGVEEQYF
TRBV5-1	-	many	TRBJ1-1	TGCGCCAGCAGGACGGGGACGGGCACTGAAGCTTTCTTT	CASRTGTGTEAFF
TRBV6-2/TRBV6-3	-	many	TRBJ2-7	TGTGCCAGCAGTCGGGCCGGGGTCTCCTACGAGCAGTACTTC	CASSRAGVSYEQYF